This T cell receptor (beta chain) was retrieved from a study of T cell repertoires in cytomegalovirus infection. Whole-study context: Researchers turned to recently identified HLA-C-restricted CMV epitopes as well as well-studied HLA-B-restricted ones. An indication of both CMV infection and matching HLA type came from public TCR beta signatures. Notes on the study in general: Pooled public TCR beta family frequency picked out CMV carriers with the relevant HLA.

Turning to this clonotype: As yet, its antigen is unknown.

TCRdb itself ran the reads through MiXCR, one entry per CDR3 protein. This table holds hundreds of thousands of distinct CDR3 sequences, 30% to 40% found once. This clonotype was obtained from a human donor in good health (CMV status not recorded). Some clones in this sample may be carry-over from other donors' samples. The specimen was cultured CD8+ T cells from PBMCs, collected from culture after CMV antigen stimulation.

The CDR3 spells CASSLVPRTREQFF. Here the CDR3 DNA reads TGTGCCAGCAGCTTAGTCCCCAGGACGAGAGAGCAGTTCTTC. The chain employs TRBV11-3 and TRBJ2-1; D gene ambiguous. With 1 base removed from V and 10 bases from J, the gap between germline ends came to 14 bases. The CDR3 is 14 residues long. Germline V gene data show CDR1 as SGHNT and CDR2 as YENEEA. The whole variable domain, filled in from reference TRBV11-3 and TRBJ2-1, reads EAGVVQSPRYKIIEKKQPVAFWCNPISGHNTLYWYLQNLGQGPELLIRYENEEAVDDSQLPKDRFSAERLKGVDSTLKIQPAELGDSAVYLCASSLVPRTREQFFGPGTRLTVL.